Sequencing of this TCR beta chain was carried out in a study of T cell repertoires in cytomegalovirus infection. This clonotype has only a few counts. TCRdb re-derived calls from the reads in MiXCR, one entry per CDR3 protein. The sample has more than 400,000 distinct CDR3 sequences; around a quarter are singletons. Germline loops: CDR1 SGHNT, CDR2 YYREEE (reference sequence). V lost 4 bases, J lost 7 bases, and 7 bases stayed unmatched. The CDR3 is 14 residues long. The sequence was collected from a human donor in good health (CMV status not recorded). Some clones in this sample may be carry-over from other donors' samples. This sequence joins TRBV5-4 and TRBJ2-1; 8 nucleotides line up with TRBD1. What was sequenced was PBMCs. In nucleotides, the CDR3 is TGTGCCAGCAGCATGACAGGGGCGGCGAATGAGCAGTTCTTC. Amino acid sequence: CASSMTGAANEQFF.